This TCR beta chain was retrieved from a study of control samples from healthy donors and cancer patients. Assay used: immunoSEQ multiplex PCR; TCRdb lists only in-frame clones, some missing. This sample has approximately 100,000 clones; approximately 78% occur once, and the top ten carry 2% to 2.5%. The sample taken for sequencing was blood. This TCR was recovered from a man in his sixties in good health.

The CDR3 protein is CASSFQPGLAGGYTGELFF. DNA of the CDR3: TGTGCCAGCAGCTTCCAACCGGGACTAGCGGGAGGGTACACCGGGGAGCTGTTTTTT. This chain uses TRBV11-3 with TRBJ2-2; 16 bases line up with TRBD2. The trim removed 3 bases at V and 3 bases at J, leaving 7 bases unmatched. The CDR3 sequence is 19 residues long. The germline V gene encodes CDR1 SGHNT and CDR2 YENEEA.